One sample yielded the 18 T cell receptor beta chains listed below, sequenced in a study of blood T cell repertoires in COVID-19. Assay: immunoSEQ multiplex PCR; the TCRdb copy retains only in-frame clones and omits some. The sample yields a few hundred thousand clones, about 86% seen once. Source material: PBMCs or T cells enriched from blood (not recorded which). The origin of the receptors is a woman in her forties with acute COVID-19.

The CDR3 DNA reads TGTGCCAGCAGTTACAAACACAGTAACTATGGCTACACCTTC. Encoded protein: CASSYKHSNYGYTF. This chain links TRBV6-5 with TRBJ1-2; D unresolved. The V gene lost 2 bases and the J gene lost 1 base, with 8 bases spanning the gap. Germline V lookup: CDR1 MNHEY, CDR2 SVGAGI. CDR3 length: 14 residues.

The chain joins TRBV7-2 to TRBJ2-3, with 11 bases aligning to TRBD2. Per germline, CDR1 SGHTA and CDR2 FQGNSA. The CDR3 totals 14 residues. Germline trimming cut 5 bases from V and 6 bases from J; bases unmatched to any gene: 4. Written as DNA, the CDR3 is TGTGCCAGCAGCCTTTCTAGCGGGGGGGATACGCAGTATTTT. As protein: CASSLSSGGDTQYF. Full variable domain (missing parts from reference TRBV7-2 and TRBJ2-3): GAGVSQSPSNKVTEKGKDVELRCDPISGHTALYWYRQSLGQGLEFLIYFQGNSAPDKSGLPSDRFSAERTGGSVSTLTIQRTQQEDSAVYLCASSLSSGGDTQYFGPGTRLTVL.

The J gene is TRBJ1-5, the V gene TRBV28; 8 bases map to TRBD1. Germline-derived CDR1 and CDR2 are MDHEN and SYDVKM. This CDR3 contains 14 residues. V was pared by 6 bases and J by 7 bases, with 8 bases of the junction left unmatched. In DNA, the CDR3 is TGTGCCAGCAGCCCTGACAGGGGTCCACAGCCCCAGCATTTT. This gives the protein CASSPDRGPQPQHF.

This clone was seen only once. The chain links TRBV5-1 to TRBJ2-1, with D possibly TRBD2 on 6 matching bases. Looked up from germline, CDR1 is SGHRS and CDR2 is YFSETQ. The CDR3 has 14 residues. With 6 bases removed from V and 7 bases from J, the gap between germline ends came to 17 bases. This CDR3 reads CASTTGEPSNEQFF. In DNA, the CDR3 is TGCGCCAGCACTACGGGGGAACCCTCAAATGAGCAGTTCTTC.

The chain couples TRBV19 to TRBJ2-6; D is uncertain. Trimming cost V 7 bases and J 4 bases, with 17 bases left between them. Germline assignment: CDR1 LNHDA and CDR2 SQIVND (reference sequence). This CDR3 region has 16 residues. The CDR3 protein is CASTFNSGAGANVLTF. CDR3 DNA sequence: TGTGCCAGTACGTTCAATTCAGGTGCGGGGGCCAACGTCCTGACTTTC.

This chain connects TRBV14 to TRBJ2-7; the D gene is possibly TRBD1 (5 bases). Germline V CDR1 and CDR2: SGHDN, FVKESK. Trimming cost V 0 bases and J 4 bases, with 19 bases left between them. The CDR3 contains 17 residues. The CDR3 is CASSQEGNRIYAYEQYF. The CDR3 DNA follows: TGTGCCAGCAGCCAAGAAGGGAACAGGATTTACGCATACGAGCAGTACTTC. The whole variable domain, remainder taken from reference TRBV14 and TRBJ2-7, is EAGVTQFPSHSVIEKGQTVTLRCDPISGHDNLYWYRRVMGKEIKFLLHFVKESKQDESGMPNNRFLAERTGGTYSTLKVQPAELEDSGVYFCASSQEGNRIYAYEQYFGPGTRLTVT.

The gene calls are TRBV7-8 and TRBJ1-3; D is unresolved. The CDR3 is 17 amino acids. The V gene's germline CDR1 is SGHVS and CDR2 FQNEAQ. The germline V and J ends were trimmed by 2 bases and 4 bases, with 18 bases remaining between them. The CDR3 coding sequence is TGTGCCAGCAGCTTAAGGCTCCTGGAGGGCTGGGGAAACACCATATATTTT. It is translated as CASSLRLLEGWGNTIYF.

V gene TRBV9 combines with J gene TRBJ2-7, with a tentative D call TRBD2 (6 bases). Looked up from germline, CDR1 is SGDLS and CDR2 is YYNGEE. V lost 4 bases and J 6 bases, leaving 23 bases between the germline ends. The CDR3 is made up of 16 amino acids. CDR3 residues: CASSPRGGMAAPEQYF. For the CDR3, the DNA is TGTGCCAGCAGCCCCCGTGGAGGGATGGCGGCTCCCGAGCAGTACTTC.

The chain carries TRBV6-1 and TRBJ2-7; 8 bases fit TRBD1. V shed 1 base and J 3 bases; nucleotides not matched to a gene: 5. Germline V gene data show CDR1 as MNHNS and CDR2 as SASEGT. The CDR3 has 15 residues. CDR3 nucleotides: TGTGCCAGCAGTGAAGGGGTTGGACAGGGCTACGAGCAGTACTTC. It translates to CASSEGVGQGYEQYF.

V gene TRBV6-1 combines with J gene TRBJ1-5; D is undetermined. V lost 4 bases to trimming and J lost 3 bases, with 19 bases between them. Germline V gives CDR1 MNHNS, CDR2 SASEGT. This CDR3 contains 17 residues. This chain's CDR3 is CASSVEAPTLINQPQHF. In DNA form, the CDR3 reads TGTGCCAGCAGTGTTGAGGCGCCAACTCTTATCAATCAGCCCCAGCATTTT.

This chain joins TRBV19 and TRBJ2-6; 7 nucleotides agree with TRBD1. Unmatched junction bases numbered 10, after V lost 10 bases and J lost 4 bases. Germline V gene lookup returns CDR1 LNHDA and CDR2 SQIVND (reference sequence). The CDR3 spans 15 residues. The CDR3 DNA reads as TGTGCCACCGTGGACAGGACGGGAGGGGCCAACGTCCTGACTTTC. It specifies CATVDRTGGANVLTF.

The CDR3 sequence is CATSRPGTGANVLTF. CDR3 nucleotides: TGTGCCACCAGCAGACCGGGAACTGGGGCCAACGTCCTGACTTTC. V usage is TRBV15 and J usage is TRBJ2-6; possibly TRBD2 for D (5 bases). Germline V lookup: CDR1 LNHNV, CDR2 YYDKDF (reference sequence). V dropped 2 bases and J dropped 2 bases, with 7 bases sitting between them. The CDR3 sequence is 15 residues long.

The genes are TRBV14 and TRBJ1-2; unclear D gene. V dropped 0 bases and J dropped 8 bases, with 13 bases sitting between them. CDR1 and CDR2 (germline): SGHDN, FVKESK. This CDR3 has 14 residues. DNA for the CDR3: TGTGCCAGCAGCCAAGATGCTCGTGGAGGGGGCTACACCTTC. Translated: CASSQDARGGGYTF.

In this sample, this clone turned up once. The V and J genes are TRBV28 and TRBJ2-2, with 13 bases that match TRBD2. Germline V lookup: CDR1 MDHEN, CDR2 SYDVKM. J lost 6 bases, V lost 8 bases, and 6 bases had no gene match. The CDR3 has 15 amino acids. The CDR3 is CASSRLAGGPGELFF. In nucleotides, the CDR3 is TGTGCCAGCTCTCGACTAGCGGGAGGTCCCGGGGAGCTGTTTTTT.

This chain links TRBV27 with TRBJ1-5, with D hard to call. Trimming removed 2 bases from V and 6 bases from J, with 14 bases in between. The V gene's germline CDR1 is MNHEY and CDR2 SMNVEV (reference sequence). The CDR3 runs 15 residues. The chain's CDR3 is CASSLGHGETQPQHF. CDR3 DNA: TGTGCCAGCAGTTTAGGGCACGGGGAGACTCAGCCCCAGCATTTT.

The chain links TRBV6-2 or TRBV6-3 to TRBJ2-1; a weak D match, TRBD1 (5 bases). V was shortened by 0 bases and J by 7 bases, with 10 bases between the two germline ends. The CDR3 contains 14 residues. CDR1 is MNHEY and CDR2 is SVGEGT in the germline V gene. DNA for the CDR3: TGTGCCAGCAGTTACTCTGGCAGGGCTAATGAGCAGTTCTTC. This gives the protein CASSYSGRANEQFF.

The V gene is TRBV27, the J gene TRBJ1-4; D perhaps matches TRBD1 (6 bases). This CDR3 contains 16 residues. The germline V gene has CDR1 MNHEY and CDR2 SMNVEV (reference sequence). V was cut by 5 bases and J by 2 bases, with 15 bases left in between. CDR3 sequence (DNA): TGTGCCAGCAGTGGCTCCCGGGACACCACTAATGAAAAACTGTTTTTT. Its translation is CASSGSRDTTNEKLFF.

The V and J genes are TRBV20-1 and TRBJ2-7; unclear D gene. Germline V gene sequence: CDR1 DFQATT, CDR2 SNEGSKA (reference sequence). The V and J ends lost 5 bases and 5 bases respectively, with 7 bases between them. The CDR3 totals 10 residues. CDR3 in amino acids: CSAFFDEQYF. The CDR3 DNA reads TGCAGTGCTTTTTTCGACGAGCAGTACTTC.